Shown below are 20 T cell receptor beta chains from a single sample sequenced in a study of metastatic and nonmetastatic thyroid tumors (dated by TCRdb to 2020 to 2022). The protocol used for the library was PCR. Sequenced on an Illumina HiSeq 4000. TCRdb trimmed the raw reads at Q25, called clones with MiXCR and kept productive beta chains. The table for this sample lists 25,000 to 35,000 clones; about 3.9% of them were counted only once. The ten largest make up around 23% of the sample. None of the patients had been given any treatment before thyroid surgery. Sequencing was done on a sample of blood. These receptors came from a female donor with papillary thyroid cancer or a benign thyroid nodule (not recorded which). Some clones in this sample may be carry-over from other donors' samples.

The V call is TRBV19, the J call TRBJ2-7; 7 bases are shared with TRBD1. Germline V gene data show CDR1 as LNHDA and CDR2 as SQIVND (reference sequence). This CDR3 comprises 16 residues. V was pared by 5 bases and J by 2 bases, with 12 bases of the junction left unmatched. The CDR3 bases are TGTGCCAGTAGTGTTTCAAAGAGGACAGGCCCCTACGAGCAGTACTTC. It codes for CASSVSKRTGPYEQYF.

This clone was counted at least ten times. This sequence joins TRBV9 and TRBJ2-1; D gene ambiguous. CDR3 length: 14 residues. Trimming cost V 1 base and J 0 bases, with 5 bases left between them. CDR1 is SGDLS, CDR2 YYNGEE, per germline. In DNA, the CDR3 is TGTGCCAGCAGCGTAATTGGCTCCTACAATGAGCAGTTCTTC. It codes for CASSVIGSYNEQFF.

The sample holds a few counts of this clone. The rearrangement uses TRBV9 and TRBJ1-1; perhaps TRBD1 as D (5 bases). Per germline, CDR1 SGDLS and CDR2 YYNGEE. The length of the CDR3 is 13 residues. Between the trimmed V and J ends, which lost 0 bases and 3 bases, there was a span of 6 bases. The CDR3 coding sequence is TGTGCCAGCAGCGTAGTGGGGGACACTGAAGCTTTCTTT. It specifies CASSVVGDTEAFF.

This clone showed up just a few times. V and J are TRBV5-1 and TRBJ1-3; TRBD1 matches at 7 bases. This CDR3 contains 15 residues. Germline V gene sequence: CDR1 SGHRS, CDR2 YFSETQ. Unmatched junction bases numbered 8, after V lost 4 bases and J lost 4 bases. CDR3 nucleotide sequence: TGCGCCAGCAGCCCAACGACAGGGACCGGAAACACCATATATTTT. This translates into CASSPTTGTGNTIYF.

This clone was counted only a few times. V usage is TRBV15 and J usage is TRBJ1-2; tentative D call: TRBD1 (5 bases). The V gene's germline CDR1 is LNHNV and CDR2 YYDKDF (reference sequence). V shed 5 bases and J shed 0 bases, with 16 bases lying between them. The CDR3 runs to 16 residues. In DNA form, the CDR3 reads TGTGCCACCAGCCCCCGGGGGGGGATCACTAACTATGGCTACACCTTC. Protein product: CATSPRGGITNYGYTF.

This clone has a handful of counts. The V call is TRBV27, the J call TRBJ2-1; D uncertain. V was trimmed by 4 bases and J by 0 bases, leaving 10 bases between them. Germline V gene lookup returns CDR1 MNHEY and CDR2 SMNVEV (reference sequence). The CDR3 contains 15 residues. CDR3 in amino acids: CASSSLTTSYNEQFF. The DNA of the CDR3 is TGTGCCAGCAGTTCCCTTACAACCTCCTACAATGAGCAGTTCTTC.

This clone is judged large. V and J are TRBV5-1 and TRBJ2-3; D not resolved. The CDR3 loop spans 14 amino acids. V lost 0 bases and J 1 base, leaving 6 bases between the germline ends. Germline V gives CDR1 SGHRS, CDR2 YFSETQ. As DNA, the CDR3 is TGCGCCAGCAGCTTGGGCCAACGCACAGATACGCAGTATTTT. It codes for CASSLGQRTDTQYF.

As regards this clone: A much larger clone sits a single nucleotide away, making a read error possible. V usage is TRBV27 and J usage is TRBJ1-1; D unresolved. Germline lookup yields CDR1 MNHEY and CDR2 SMNVEV (reference sequence). Deletions cut 6 bases from V and 6 bases from J, with 17 bases between. The CDR3 totals 14 residues. CDR3 sequence reads: CASRPDLRYAEAFF. CDR3 coding DNA: TGTGCCAGCAGGCCTGACCTCAGGTACGCTGAAGCTTTCTTT.

Many counts were recorded for this clone. This CDR3 is CASSTGQGLTGELFF. For the CDR3, the DNA is TGTGCCAGCAGCACGGGACAGGGGTTAACCGGGGAGCTGTTTTTT. The chain recombines TRBV7-6 with TRBJ2-2; 10 bases map to TRBD1. Germline CDR1 and CDR2: SGHVS and FNYEAQ. The CDR3 contains 15 residues. V gave up 5 bases and J gave up 5 bases; unmatched junction bases: 5.

This sequence joins TRBV27 and TRBJ1-2, with 8 nucleotides matching TRBD1. This CDR3 spans 13 amino acids. V lost 6 bases and J lost 7; bases outside the gene matches: 7. CDR1 is MNHEY and CDR2 is SMNVEV in the germline V gene (reference sequence). The CDR3: CASRLGTGGGYTF. CDR3 bases: TGTGCCAGCAGATTGGGGACAGGAGGTGGCTACACCTTC.

As to this clone: The junction differs from germline at one of its ends, possibly a read error. The chain links TRBV20-1 to TRBJ1-1; D gene ambiguous. CDR1 is DFQATT and CDR2 is SNEGSKA in the germline V gene (reference sequence). This CDR3 is built from 14 residues. The CDR3 DNA reads TGCAGTGTAACCAACGCTGGGAAGAACGCTGAAGCTTTCTTT. It yields the protein CSVTNAGKNAEAFF.

This clone was detected ten times or more. J is TRBJ2-7 and V is TRBV9; D is ambiguous. V shed 4 bases and J shed 0 bases, with 5 bases lying between them. The CDR3 is made up of 12 amino acids. Germline assignment: CDR1 SGDLS and CDR2 YYNGEE. The CDR3 loop is CASSLYSYEQYF. As DNA, the CDR3 is TGTGCCAGCAGCTTGTACTCCTACGAGCAGTACTTC.

This clone was detected many times. Other nucleotide sequences in the sample specify the same CDR3. The V call is TRBV6-1, the J call TRBJ2-1, with 8 bases matching TRBD1. Germline V gene lookup returns CDR1 MNHNS and CDR2 SASEGT. CDR3 length: 13 residues. V shed 9 bases and J 10 bases; nucleotides not matched to a gene: 11. CDR3 nucleotide sequence: TGTGCCAGTGGTACCTACAGGGGGTGGGAGCAGTTCTTC. Its protein product is CASGTYRGWEQFF.

This clone is labeled as medium-sized. This chain links TRBV27 with TRBJ2-7, with 9 bases identical to TRBD2. V was pared by 6 bases and J by 5 bases, with 11 bases of the junction left unmatched. The CDR3 covers 15 residues. Germline V gene sequence: CDR1 MNHEY, CDR2 SMNVEV (reference sequence). DNA of the CDR3: TGTGCCAGCAGACAATCGACTAGCGGCTATCACGAGCAGTACTTC. Translated, it gives CASRQSTSGYHEQYF.

This chain links TRBV6-1 with TRBJ2-5; D is perhaps TRBD2 (6 bases). Germline V gene lookup returns CDR1 MNHNS and CDR2 SASEGT. This CDR3 spans 16 amino acids. Trimming shortened V by 4 bases and J by 3 bases, and 18 bases separated the two germline ends. The CDR3 loop is CASSGTNLAREETQYF. The CDR3 nucleotides read TGTGCCAGCAGTGGGACCAACCTAGCGAGAGAAGAGACCCAGTACTTC.

V gene TRBV27 combines with J gene TRBJ2-2; D possibly corresponds to TRBD2 (5 bases). CDR3 size: 16 residues. The V and J ends lost 5 bases and 4 bases respectively, with 17 bases between them. CDR1 is MNHEY, CDR2 SMNVEV, per germline (reference sequence). The CDR3 is CASSRTGIQRTGELFF. CDR3 nucleotide sequence: TGTGCCAGCAGTAGGACGGGAATACAGCGCACCGGGGAGCTGTTTTTT.

This clone was counted ten times or more. The chain is built from TRBV5-1 and TRBJ1-2; D not resolved. Looked up from germline, CDR1 is SGHRS and CDR2 is YFSETQ. The length of the CDR3 is 12 residues. The CDR3, as DNA: TGCTCGCCGTGGCAGGAACCACCTAGCTACACCTTC. As protein: CSPWQEPPSYTF.

In this sample, this clone is medium-sized. The chain couples TRBV12-3 or TRBV12-4 to TRBJ2-3; 7 bases fit TRBD1. V was clipped by 6 bases and J by 6 bases; unmatched bases: 6. This CDR3 is built from 13 residues. The CDR3 coding sequence is TGTGCCAGCAGGTTGACAGGGTCGGATACGCAGTATTTT. It specifies CASRLTGSDTQYF.

This clone was recorded a few times. The chain is built from TRBV6-2 or TRBV6-3 and TRBJ2-7; 8 bases match TRBD1. Germline CDR1 and CDR2: MNHEY and SVGEGT. This CDR3 spans 14 amino acids. V was pared by 7 bases and J by 1 base, with 6 bases of the junction left unmatched. The CDR3 nucleotides read TGTGCCAGCACCGACAGGGGCCTATCCTACGAGCAGTACTTC. This sequence encodes CASTDRGLSYEQYF.

The chain combines TRBV25-1 with TRBJ2-1; 8 bases align to TRBD2. V shed 3 bases, J shed 6 bases, and the junction held 7 bases outside the gene matches. The germline CDR1 and CDR2 sequences are MGHDK and SYGVNS. This CDR3 contains 15 residues. In nucleotides, the CDR3 is TGTGCCAGCAGTGAGCCGGGACTAGGGGGCAATGAGCAGTTCTTC. Amino acid sequence: CASSEPGLGGNEQFF.